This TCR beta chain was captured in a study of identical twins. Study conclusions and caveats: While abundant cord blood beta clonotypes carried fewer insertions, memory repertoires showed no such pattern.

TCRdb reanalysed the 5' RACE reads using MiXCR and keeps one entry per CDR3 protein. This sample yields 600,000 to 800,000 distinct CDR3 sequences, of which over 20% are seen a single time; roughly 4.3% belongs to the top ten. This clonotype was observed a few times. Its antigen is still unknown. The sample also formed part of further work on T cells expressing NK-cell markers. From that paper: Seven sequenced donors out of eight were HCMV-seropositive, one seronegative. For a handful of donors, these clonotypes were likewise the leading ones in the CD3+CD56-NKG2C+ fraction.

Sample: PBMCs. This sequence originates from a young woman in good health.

CDR3 nucleotide sequence: TGTGCCAGCTCACCAACCCCGACAGGGGAGACCCAGTACTTC. Protein: CASSPTPTGETQYF. The genes are TRBV18 and TRBJ2-5, with TRBD1 matching 7 bases. The CDR3 extends over 14 amino acids. Germline CDR1 reads KGHSH; CDR2 reads LQKENI. J gave up 5 bases and V 2 bases, and 5 bases lay outside the gene matches.